A selection of T cell receptor beta chains follows, all from one sample in a study of vaccination and CD4 T cells after COVID-19. No cognate antigen is known for these TCRs. Using its own MiXCR run on the PCR reads, TCRdb lists one record per CDR3 protein. This table holds 20,000 to 25,000 distinct CDR3 sequences, approximately 57% found once. The source was CD4+ T cells from blood, cultured in vitro, collected after SARS-CoV-2 vaccination. All receptors come from a human donor who received a COVID-19 vaccine. Both conserved end residues are part of each CDR3. D genes are given only for firm matches. Expanded clones get a size class; other rows say once, few or many, or leave the size out.

.,.,TRBV12-3/TRBV12-4,TRBJ2-5,TGTGCCAGCAGTTCAACAACTATATCTGAGACCCAGTACTTC,CASSSTTISETQYF
few,.,TRBV2,TRBJ2-4,TGTGCCAGCAGTGAAGACAGGGTTAACATTCAGTACTTC,CASSEDRVNIQYF
.,.,TRBV7-2,TRBJ2-3,TGTGCCAGCAGCACGGGGGCTAGCACAGATACGCAGTATTTT,CASSTGASTDTQYF
.,TRBD1,TRBV19,TRBJ1-5,TGTGCCAGTAGGAGGGGACAGGGGGGCAATCAGCCCCAGCATTTT,CASRRGQGGNQPQHF
.,TRBD1,TRBV2,TRBJ1-4,TGTGCCAGCAGTCCAAACAGGGGCGATGAAAAACTGTTTTTT,CASSPNRGDEKLFF
few,.,TRBV7-2,TRBJ1-2,TGTGCCAGCAGCTTAGCGGCGACTAACTATGGCTACACCTTC,CASSLAATNYGYTF
few,TRBD1,TRBV27,TRBJ1-6,TGTGCCAGCAGTTCGGGACAGAATAATTCACCCCTCCACTTT,CASSSGQNNSPLHF
.,TRBD2,TRBV10-3,TRBJ2-3,TGTGCCATCAGTGAAAGGGGACTACTCACAGATACGCAGTATTTT,CAISERGLLTDTQYF
.,.,TRBV30,TRBJ2-5,TGTGCCTGGGGAGACCAGGGGATGGGGACCCAGTACTTC,CAWGDQGMGTQYF
.,.,TRBV6-5,TRBJ1-1,TGTGCCAGCAGTTACTCTGGAGGAGGAAACGCTTTCTTT,CASSYSGGGNAFF
few,TRBD1,TRBV7-6,TRBJ2-2,TGTGCCAGCAGCACACACAGGGGGCTCACCGGGGAGCTGTTTTTT,CASSTHRGLTGELFF
.,.,TRBV21-1,TRBJ2-7,TGTGCCAGCAGCAAGACAGTCCCGGGCTGGGAGCAGTACTTC,CASSKTVPGWEQYF
.,.,TRBV30,TRBJ1-2,TGTGCCTGGAGTTTTTCCTCCGGGGGGGCTATTTATGGCTACACCTTC,CAWSFSSGGAIYGYTF
.,.,TRBV19,TRBJ2-3,TGTGCCAGTAGTAGTACGGGGGCAAAAGTAGATACGCAGTATTTT,CASSSTGAKVDTQYF
.,.,TRBV7-9,TRBJ1-4,TGTGCCAGCAGCTCGCGGAATGAAAAACTGTTTTTT,CASSSRNEKLFF
.,TRBD2,TRBV10-1,TRBJ2-3,TGCGCCAGCAGTCAAGCGGGGGCCGGGGGAGATACGCAGTATTTT,CASSQAGAGGDTQYF
few,.,TRBV7-2,TRBJ1-5,TGTGCCAGCAGTATACAGGGTTATCAGCCCCAGCATTTT,CASSIQGYQPQHF
.,.,TRBV2,TRBJ2-3,TGTGCCAGCAGTGAATTGGCAAGCACAGATACGCAGTATTTT,CASSELASTDTQYF
.,.,TRBV18,TRBJ1-2,TGTGCCAGCTCACCCGGGCAGGCGGAGGGCTACACCTTC,CASSPGQAEGYTF
.,TRBD1,TRBV6-5,TRBJ1-4,TGTGCCAGCAGTTCGGGCCGGGACAGGGGAATAACTAATGAAAAACTGTTTTTT,CASSSGRDRGITNEKLFF
.,.,TRBV30,TRBJ2-3,TGTGCCTGGAGTACGGGACTCCCGTATTCCGATCGCACAGATACGCAGTATTTT,CAWSTGLPYSDRTDTQYF
.,TRBD1,TRBV29-1,TRBJ2-2,TGCAGCGCTCGGGACAGGGGTTCGCCCGGGGAGCTGTTTTTT,CSARDRGSPGELFF
few,.,TRBV7-8,TRBJ1-5,TGTGCCAGCAGCCTCTTTGGTATAAATCAGCCCCAGCATTTT,CASSLFGINQPQHF
few,.,TRBV15,TRBJ2-5,TGTGCCACCAGCAGAGGTGGGGCTTTTGAGGATCGCCAAGAGACCCAGTACTTC,CATSRGGAFEDRQETQYF
few,.,TRBV28,TRBJ2-5,TGTGCCAGCAGCCCGTGGGTGCAAGAGACCCAGTACTTC,CASSPWVQETQYF
.,.,TRBV20-1,TRBJ1-2,TGCAGTGCTGGCCGGGTAAACTATGGCTACACCTTC,CSAGRVNYGYTF
.,.,TRBV15,TRBJ1-1,TGTGCCACCAGCAGAGATACTATCGAGGGGGGGAACACTGAAGCTTTCTTT,CATSRDTIEGGNTEAFF
few,.,TRBV15,TRBJ2-5,TGTGCCACCAGCAGAGTTGAACGCGAGACCCAGTACTTC,CATSRVERETQYF
.,.,TRBV5-1,TRBJ2-2,TGCGCCAGCAGCCTCGACACCCCCTGGCGGGAGCTGTTTTTT,CASSLDTPWRELFF
.,.,TRBV7-3,TRBJ2-5,TGTGCCAGCAGCGCCACCGGGACTTCACAAGAGACCCAGTACTTC,CASSATGTSQETQYF
.,.,TRBV2,TRBJ2-5,TGTGCCAGCAGTGAAACCAGGGGAGGACCCCGGGAGACCCAGTACTTC,CASSETRGGPRETQYF
.,.,TRBV5-5,TRBJ1-6,TGTGCCAGCAGCGTAGCCCCACTAGTAGATTCACCCCTCCACTTT,CASSVAPLVDSPLHF
few,TRBD1,TRBV15,TRBJ2-5,TGTGCCACCAGCAGAGGACAGGGGGAAGAGACCCAGTACTTC,CATSRGQGEETQYF
.,.,TRBV20-1,TRBJ2-1,TGCAGTGCTAGAAGGGGGGCCGCCTACAATGAGCAGTTCTTC,CSARRGAAYNEQFF
.,.,TRBV23-1,TRBJ1-5,TGCGCCAGCAGTCTCACAGGAGAATATAGCAATCAGCCCCAGCATTTT,CASSLTGEYSNQPQHF
.,.,TRBV19,TRBJ1-3,TGTGCCAGTAGTACGAACTCCGGGTCGCCGAATGGGAACACCATATATTTT,CASSTNSGSPNGNTIYF
.,TRBD1,TRBV30,TRBJ2-2,TGTGCCTGGAGTTCCGGGACAGGGACCACCGGGGAGCTGTTTTTT,CAWSSGTGTTGELFF
once,.,TRBV5-1,TRBJ2-7,TGCGCCAGCAGCGCCACAAACAGGGTGACGTGGGGTGGCTACGAGCAGTACTTC,CASSATNRVTWGGYEQYF
.,TRBD1,TRBV24-1,TRBJ1-2,TGTGCCACCAGTGTCGGACAGGGGAACTATGGCTACACCTTC,CATSVGQGNYGYTF
.,.,TRBV30,TRBJ2-6,TGTGCCTGGAATCCTGGGGCCAACGTCCTGACTTTC,CAWNPGANVLTF
.,TRBD2,TRBV25-1,TRBJ2-3,TGTGCCAGCAGTGAACCAGGACTAGCGGGGGGGGAGGCAGATACGCAGTATTTT,CASSEPGLAGGEADTQYF
.,.,TRBV30,TRBJ1-5,TGTGCCTGGAGTGTAGGGGGATCGGGCAATCAGCCCCAGCATTTT,CAWSVGGSGNQPQHF
.,TRBD1,TRBV19,TRBJ2-5,TGTGCCAGTAGCAGACAGGGGGGCCAAGAGACCCAGTACTTC,CASSRQGGQETQYF
.,.,TRBV30,TRBJ1-6,TGTGCCTGGACCTCGGACGGGACACAGAATTCACCCCTCCACTTT,CAWTSDGTQNSPLHF
few,.,TRBV24-1,TRBJ2-3,TGTGCCACCAGTGTTCGGGGTCTCGTCTCAGATACGCAGTATTTT,CATSVRGLVSDTQYF
.,.,TRBV7-3,TRBJ2-1,TGTGCCAGCAGCTCGAGCTCCTACAATGAGCAGTTCTTC,CASSSSSYNEQFF
.,TRBD1,TRBV20-1,TRBJ1-5,TGCAGTGCTAGAGTCCCGACAGGGGAAGGCAATCAGCCCCAGCATTTT,CSARVPTGEGNQPQHF
.,.,TRBV7-9,TRBJ1-1,TGTGCCAGCAGCTTAGAACTTGGGGGCCGGGCTGAAGCTTTCTTT,CASSLELGGRAEAFF
.,TRBD1,TRBV5-1,TRBJ1-1,TGCGCCAGCAGCTTGAGTCAGGGGGCGGGAACTGAAGCTTTCTTT,CASSLSQGAGTEAFF
.,.,TRBV20-1,TRBJ2-7,TGCAGTGCTAGATATCTGATTGGGCGACTTGCGGGCGAGCAGTACTTC,CSARYLIGRLAGEQYF
.,.,TRBV27,TRBJ1-1,TGTGCCAGCAGTTCAGGAGGGTTGAACACTGAAGCTTTCTTT,CASSSGGLNTEAFF
.,TRBD2,TRBV6-2/TRBV6-3,TRBJ2-5,TGTGCCAGCAACCGGGGGACTAGCTGGGGGACCCAGTACTTC,CASNRGTSWGTQYF
once,TRBD1,TRBV20-1,TRBJ2-7,TGCAGTGCGCTCCTAGAACAGGGGGTCTACGAGCAGTACTTC,CSALLEQGVYEQYF
.,TRBD1,TRBV20-1,TRBJ2-7,TGCAGTGCTCGGGGACAGGGGCGAGACGAGCAGTACTTC,CSARGQGRDEQYF
once,TRBD1,TRBV6-1,TRBJ2-4,TGTGCCAGCAGTGAAGCAACGGGACAGGGGGTAATTAGATACGCCAAAAACATTCAGTACTTC,CASSEATGQGVIRYAKNIQYF
.,.,TRBV5-5,TRBJ2-6,TGTGCCAGCAGCTTGGGTGGAGGAGTCTCTGGGGCCAACGTCCTGACTTTC,CASSLGGGVSGANVLTF